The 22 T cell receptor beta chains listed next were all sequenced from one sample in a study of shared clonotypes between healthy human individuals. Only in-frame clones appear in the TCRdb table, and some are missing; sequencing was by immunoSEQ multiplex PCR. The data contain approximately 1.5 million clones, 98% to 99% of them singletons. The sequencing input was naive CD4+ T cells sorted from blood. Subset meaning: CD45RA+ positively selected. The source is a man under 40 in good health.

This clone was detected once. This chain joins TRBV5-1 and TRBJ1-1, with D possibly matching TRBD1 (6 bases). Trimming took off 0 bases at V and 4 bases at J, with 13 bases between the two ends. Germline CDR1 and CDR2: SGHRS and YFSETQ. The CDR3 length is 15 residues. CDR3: CASSLGQGMGTEAFF. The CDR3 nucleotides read TGCGCCAGCAGCTTGGGCCAGGGGATGGGCACTGAAGCTTTCTTT.

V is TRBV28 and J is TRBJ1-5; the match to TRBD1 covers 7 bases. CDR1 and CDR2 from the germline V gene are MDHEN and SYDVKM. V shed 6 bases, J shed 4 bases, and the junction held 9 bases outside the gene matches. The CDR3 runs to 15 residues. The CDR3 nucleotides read TGTGCCAGCAGCAATAACAGGGGAGGTAATCAGCCCCAGCATTTT. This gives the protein CASSNNRGGNQPQHF.

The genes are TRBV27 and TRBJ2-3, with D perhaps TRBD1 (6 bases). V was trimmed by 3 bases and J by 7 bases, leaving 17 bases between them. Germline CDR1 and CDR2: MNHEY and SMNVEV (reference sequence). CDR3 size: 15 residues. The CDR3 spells CASSFQTGRVNTQYF. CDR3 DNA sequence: TGTGCCAGCAGTTTTCAGACAGGTCGGGTAAATACGCAGTATTTT.

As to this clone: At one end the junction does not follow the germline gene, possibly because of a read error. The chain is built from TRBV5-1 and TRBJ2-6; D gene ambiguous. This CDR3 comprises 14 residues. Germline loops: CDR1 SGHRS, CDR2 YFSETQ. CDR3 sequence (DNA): TGCGCCAGCAGCTACGACCCTGGAGCCAACGTCCTGACTTTC. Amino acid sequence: CASSYDPGANVLTF.

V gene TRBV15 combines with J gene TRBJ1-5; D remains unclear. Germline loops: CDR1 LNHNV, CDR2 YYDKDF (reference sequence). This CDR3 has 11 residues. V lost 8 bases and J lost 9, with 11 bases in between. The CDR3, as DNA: TGTGCCACCTCACGCGATGGGCCCCAGCATTTT. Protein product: CATSRDGPQHF.

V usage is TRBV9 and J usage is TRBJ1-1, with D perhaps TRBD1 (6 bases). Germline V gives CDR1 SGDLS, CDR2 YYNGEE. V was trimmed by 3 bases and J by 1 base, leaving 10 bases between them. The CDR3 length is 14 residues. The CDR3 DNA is TGTGCCAGCAGCGGGGGACATAAGAACACTGAAGCTTTCTTT. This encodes CASSGGHKNTEAFF.

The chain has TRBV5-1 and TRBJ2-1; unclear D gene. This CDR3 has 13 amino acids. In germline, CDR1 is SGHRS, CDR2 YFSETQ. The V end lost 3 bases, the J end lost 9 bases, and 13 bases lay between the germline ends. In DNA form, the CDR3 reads TGCGCCAGCAGCTGGTCATTTAACGGTGAGCAGTTCTTC. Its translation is CASSWSFNGEQFF.

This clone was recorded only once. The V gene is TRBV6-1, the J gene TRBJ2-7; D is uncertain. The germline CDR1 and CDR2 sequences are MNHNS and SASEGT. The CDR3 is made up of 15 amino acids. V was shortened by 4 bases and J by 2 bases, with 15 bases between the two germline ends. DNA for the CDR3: TGTGCCAGCAGTGTAAGAACGGTACCCACCTACGAGCAGTACTTC. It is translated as CASSVRTVPTYEQYF.

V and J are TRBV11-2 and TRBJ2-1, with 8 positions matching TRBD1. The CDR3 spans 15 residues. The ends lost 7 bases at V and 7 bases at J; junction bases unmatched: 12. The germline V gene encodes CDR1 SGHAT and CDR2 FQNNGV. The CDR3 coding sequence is TGTGCCAGCAACCCTCCCGGACAGGGCTTAAATGAGCAGTTCTTC. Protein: CASNPPGQGLNEQFF.

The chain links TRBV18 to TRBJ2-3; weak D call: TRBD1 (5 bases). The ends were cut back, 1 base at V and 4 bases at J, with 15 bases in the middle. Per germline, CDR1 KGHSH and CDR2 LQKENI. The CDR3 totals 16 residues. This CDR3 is CASSPRGGGWADTQYF. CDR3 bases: TGTGCCAGCTCACCACGGGGCGGCGGTTGGGCAGATACGCAGTATTTT.

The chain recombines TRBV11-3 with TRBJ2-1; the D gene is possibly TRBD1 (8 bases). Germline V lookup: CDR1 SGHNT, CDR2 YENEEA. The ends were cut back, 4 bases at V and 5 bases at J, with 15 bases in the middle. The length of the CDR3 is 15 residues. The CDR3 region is CASSYRGGSNNEQFF. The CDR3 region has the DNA TGTGCCAGCAGCTACAGGGGGGGATCGAACAATGAGCAGTTCTTC.

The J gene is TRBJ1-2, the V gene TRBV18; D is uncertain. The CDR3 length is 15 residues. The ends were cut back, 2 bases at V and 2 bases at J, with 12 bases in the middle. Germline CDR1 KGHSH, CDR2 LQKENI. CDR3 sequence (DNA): TGTGCCAGCTCACCAGGCAGCCTAGAAAACTATGGCTACACCTTC. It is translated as CASSPGSLENYGYTF.

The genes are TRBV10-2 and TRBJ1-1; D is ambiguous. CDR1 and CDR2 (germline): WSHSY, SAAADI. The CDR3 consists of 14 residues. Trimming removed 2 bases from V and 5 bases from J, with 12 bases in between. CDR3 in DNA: TGCGCCAGCAGTGAGGAGGGTTATCTTACTGAAGCTTTCTTT. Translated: CASSEEGYLTEAFF.

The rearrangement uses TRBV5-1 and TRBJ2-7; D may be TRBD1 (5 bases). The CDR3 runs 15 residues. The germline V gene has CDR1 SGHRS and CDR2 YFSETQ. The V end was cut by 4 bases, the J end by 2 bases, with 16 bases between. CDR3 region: CASSNQALGPYEQYF. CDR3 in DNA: TGCGCCAGCAGCAATCAGGCGCTGGGGCCCTACGAGCAGTACTTC.

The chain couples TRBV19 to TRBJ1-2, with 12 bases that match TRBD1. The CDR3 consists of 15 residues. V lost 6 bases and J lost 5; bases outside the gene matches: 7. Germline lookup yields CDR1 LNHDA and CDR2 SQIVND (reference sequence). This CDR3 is CASSPGQGAWYGYTF. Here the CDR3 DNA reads TGTGCCAGTAGCCCGGGACAGGGGGCCTGGTATGGCTACACCTTC.

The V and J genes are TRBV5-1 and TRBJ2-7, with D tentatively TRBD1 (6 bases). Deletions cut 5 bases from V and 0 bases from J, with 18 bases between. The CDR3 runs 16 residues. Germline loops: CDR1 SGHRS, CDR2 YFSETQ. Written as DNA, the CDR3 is TGCGCCAGCAGGTCAGGGGCCTCGAGAACCTCCTACGAGCAGTACTTC. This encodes CASRSGASRTSYEQYF.

CDR3 sequence: CASSLAGEKLFF. CDR3 DNA sequence: TGTGCCAGCAGCTTAGCCGGTGAAAAACTGTTTTTT. The chain links TRBV6-1 to TRBJ1-4; unclear D gene. The CDR3 spans 12 residues. The V end was cut by 6 bases, the J end by 7 bases, with 9 bases between. Germline lookup yields CDR1 MNHNS and CDR2 SASEGT.

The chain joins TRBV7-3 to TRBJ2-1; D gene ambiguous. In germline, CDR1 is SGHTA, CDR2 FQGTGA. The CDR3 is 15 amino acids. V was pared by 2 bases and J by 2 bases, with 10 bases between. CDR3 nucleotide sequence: TGTGCCAGCAGCTTACTCGGGTTAACCTACAATGAGCAGTTCTTC. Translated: CASSLLGLTYNEQFF.

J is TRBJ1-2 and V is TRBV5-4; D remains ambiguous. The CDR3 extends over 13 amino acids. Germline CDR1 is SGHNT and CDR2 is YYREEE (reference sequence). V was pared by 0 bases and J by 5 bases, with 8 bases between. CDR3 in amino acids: CASSLDSQYGYTF. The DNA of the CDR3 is TGTGCCAGCAGCTTGGACAGCCAATATGGCTACACCTTC.

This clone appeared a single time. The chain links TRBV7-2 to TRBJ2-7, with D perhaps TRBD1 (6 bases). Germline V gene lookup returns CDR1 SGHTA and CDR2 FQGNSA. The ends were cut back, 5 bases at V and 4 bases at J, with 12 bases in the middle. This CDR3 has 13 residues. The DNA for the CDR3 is TGTGCCAGCAGCCAGGAGAGGGGGTACGAGCAGTACTTC. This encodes CASSQERGYEQYF.

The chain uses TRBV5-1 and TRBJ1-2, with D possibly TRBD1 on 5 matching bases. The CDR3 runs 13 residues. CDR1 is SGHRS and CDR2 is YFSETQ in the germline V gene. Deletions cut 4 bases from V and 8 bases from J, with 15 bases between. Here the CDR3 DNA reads TGCGCCAGCAGCGATGAAGGGGTGGTCGGCTACACCTTC. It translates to CASSDEGVVGYTF.

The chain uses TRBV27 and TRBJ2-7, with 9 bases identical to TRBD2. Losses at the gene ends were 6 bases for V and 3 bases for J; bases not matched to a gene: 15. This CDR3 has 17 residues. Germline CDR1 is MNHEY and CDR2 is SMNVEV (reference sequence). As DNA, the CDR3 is TGTGCCAGCAGGTTACGGCGGGAGGGGGCCTCGGTCTACGAGCAGTACTTC. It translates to CASRLRREGASVYEQYF.